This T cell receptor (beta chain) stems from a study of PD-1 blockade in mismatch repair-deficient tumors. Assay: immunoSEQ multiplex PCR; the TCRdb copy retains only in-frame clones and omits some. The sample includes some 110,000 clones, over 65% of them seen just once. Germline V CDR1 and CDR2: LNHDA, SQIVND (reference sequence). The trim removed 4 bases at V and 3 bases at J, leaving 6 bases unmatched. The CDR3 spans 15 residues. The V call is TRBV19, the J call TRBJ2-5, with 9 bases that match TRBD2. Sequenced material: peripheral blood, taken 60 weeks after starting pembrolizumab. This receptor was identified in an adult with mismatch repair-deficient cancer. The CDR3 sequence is CASSTLAGGEETQYF. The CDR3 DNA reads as TGTGCCAGTAGTACCTTGGCGGGGGGGGAAGAGACCCAGTACTTC.